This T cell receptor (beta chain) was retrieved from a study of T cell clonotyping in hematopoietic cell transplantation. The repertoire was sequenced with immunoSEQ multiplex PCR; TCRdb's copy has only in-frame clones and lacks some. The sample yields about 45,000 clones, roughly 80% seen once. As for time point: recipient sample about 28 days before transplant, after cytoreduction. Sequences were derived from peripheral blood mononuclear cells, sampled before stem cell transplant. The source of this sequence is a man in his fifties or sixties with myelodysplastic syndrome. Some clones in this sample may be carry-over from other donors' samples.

The CDR3 sequence is CASSRGLAGYEETQYF. The CDR3, as DNA: TGCGCCAGCAGCCGCGGACTAGCGGGATATGAGGAGACCCAGTACTTC. The chain recombines TRBV4-3 with TRBJ2-5; 12 bases align to TRBD2. The CDR3 loop spans 16 amino acids. CDR1 and CDR2 from the germline V gene are LGHNA and YSLEER. Trimming cost V 4 bases and J 5 bases; bases outside gene matches: 8.